Below, one T cell receptor (beta chain) is given with its context. This sample stems from a study of blood T cell repertoires in COVID-19. Clones were read by immunoSEQ multiplex PCR, and TCRdb kept only the in-frame ones, dropping some. Among about 250,000 clones listed, around 79% were seen once. Sequencing was carried out using peripheral blood. The origin of this receptor is a woman aged 80 or over with acute or convalescent COVID-19.

CDR3 DNA: TGTGCCAGCAGCTTAGTAGTAACAGAACTTAACTATGGCTACACCTTC. Amino acid sequence: CASSLVVTELNYGYTF. The V and J genes are TRBV7-2 and TRBJ1-2; no clear D gene. There are 16 residues in the CDR3. The germline V gene encodes CDR1 SGHTA and CDR2 FQGNSA. The V end was cut by 1 base, the J end by 1 base, with 13 bases between.